This T cell receptor (beta chain) was observed in a study of shared clonotypes between healthy human individuals. Study-level results: What rarefaction showed was incomplete sorted-subset sequencing despite large depth.

Repertoires were generated with immunoSEQ multiplex PCR, while TCRdb's copy carries only in-frame clones and drops some. Altogether around 1.6 million clones are present, roughly 98% being singletons, with the ten largest covering roughly 0.45%. CDR1 is WNHNN and CDR2 is SYGVQD in the germline V gene (reference sequence). With 0 bases removed from V and 1 base from J, the gap between germline ends came to 3 bases. CDR3 length: 13 residues. Comments on this clone: Its antigen is unknown. Other DNA sequences in this specimen translate into the identical CDR3.

The chain uses TRBV10-1 and TRBJ1-1, with D hard to call. The sequenced sample consisted of naive CD4+ T cells sorted from blood. Subset here: CD45RA+ positively selected. This sequence was found in a man aged 25 to 40 in good health. The CDR3 loop is CASSESGNTEAFF. CDR3 DNA: TGCGCCAGCAGTGAGTCGGGGAACACTGAAGCTTTCTTT.